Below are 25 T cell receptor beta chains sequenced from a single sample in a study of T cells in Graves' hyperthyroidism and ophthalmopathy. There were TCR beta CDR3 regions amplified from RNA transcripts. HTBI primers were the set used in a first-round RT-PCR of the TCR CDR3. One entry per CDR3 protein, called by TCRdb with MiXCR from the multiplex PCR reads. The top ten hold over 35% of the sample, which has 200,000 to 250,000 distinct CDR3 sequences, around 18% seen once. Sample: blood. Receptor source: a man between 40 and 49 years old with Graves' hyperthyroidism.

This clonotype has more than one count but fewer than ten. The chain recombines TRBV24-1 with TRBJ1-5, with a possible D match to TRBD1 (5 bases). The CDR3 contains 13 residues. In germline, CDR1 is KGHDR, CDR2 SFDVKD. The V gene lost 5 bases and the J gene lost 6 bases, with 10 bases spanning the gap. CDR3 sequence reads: CATSGWGSQPQHF. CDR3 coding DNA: TGTGCCACCAGTGGTTGGGGGAGTCAGCCCCAGCATTTT.

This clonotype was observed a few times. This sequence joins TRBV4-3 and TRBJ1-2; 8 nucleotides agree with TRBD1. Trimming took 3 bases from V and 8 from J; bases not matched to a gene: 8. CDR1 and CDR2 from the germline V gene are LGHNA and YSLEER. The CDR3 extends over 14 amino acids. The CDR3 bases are TGCGCCAGCAGCCACAGAAGGACAGGGTCGGGCTACACCTTC. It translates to CASSHRRTGSGYTF.

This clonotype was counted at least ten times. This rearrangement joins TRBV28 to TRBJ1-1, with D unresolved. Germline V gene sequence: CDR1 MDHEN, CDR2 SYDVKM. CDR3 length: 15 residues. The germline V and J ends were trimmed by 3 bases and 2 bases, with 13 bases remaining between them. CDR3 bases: TGTGCCAGCAGTTTCTCCGGAAAATCTAACACTGAAGCTTTCTTT. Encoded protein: CASSFSGKSNTEAFF.

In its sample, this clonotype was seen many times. The chain's CDR3 is CAWRRDRGSGNTIYF. Written as DNA, the CDR3 is TGTGCCTGGAGGCGGGACAGGGGGTCTGGAAACACCATATATTTT. The chain uses TRBV30 and TRBJ1-3, with 11 bases fitting TRBD1. Germline lookup yields CDR1 GTSNPN and CDR2 SVGIG (reference sequence). V was pared by 3 bases and J by 1 base, with 2 bases of the junction left unmatched. This CDR3 region has 15 residues.

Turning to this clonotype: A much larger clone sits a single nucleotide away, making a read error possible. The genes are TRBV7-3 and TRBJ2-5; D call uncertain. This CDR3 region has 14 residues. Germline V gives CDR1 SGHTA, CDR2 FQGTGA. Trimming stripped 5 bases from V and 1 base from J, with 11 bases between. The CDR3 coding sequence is TGTGCCAGCAGCCCGAGACACTCCCAAGAGACCCAGTACTTC. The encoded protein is CASSPRHSQETQYF.

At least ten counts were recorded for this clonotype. In DNA, the CDR3 is TGTGCCAGCAGCCTGCGGCGGGCCTTGGAAGATGGCACTGAAGCTTTCTTT. Its protein is CASSLRRALEDGTEAFF. The V and J genes are TRBV7-2 and TRBJ1-1; D is undetermined. CDR3 length: 17 amino acids. Per germline, CDR1 SGHTA and CDR2 FQGNSA. Trimming removed 5 bases at V and 4 bases at J, with 23 bases between.

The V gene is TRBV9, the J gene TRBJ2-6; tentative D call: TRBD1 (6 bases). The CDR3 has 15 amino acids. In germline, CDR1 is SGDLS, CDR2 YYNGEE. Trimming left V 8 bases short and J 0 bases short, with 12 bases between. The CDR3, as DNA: TGTGCCAGTGAGGACAGTAACTCTGGGGCCAACGTCCTGACTTTC. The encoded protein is CASEDSNSGANVLTF.

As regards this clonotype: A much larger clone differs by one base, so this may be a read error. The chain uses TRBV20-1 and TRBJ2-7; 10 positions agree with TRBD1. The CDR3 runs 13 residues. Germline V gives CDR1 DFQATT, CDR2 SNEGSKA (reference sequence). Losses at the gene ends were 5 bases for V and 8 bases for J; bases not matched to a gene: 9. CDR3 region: CSAAGQGEYKQYF. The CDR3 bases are TGCAGTGCTGCCGGACAGGGGGAGTACAAGCAGTACTTC.

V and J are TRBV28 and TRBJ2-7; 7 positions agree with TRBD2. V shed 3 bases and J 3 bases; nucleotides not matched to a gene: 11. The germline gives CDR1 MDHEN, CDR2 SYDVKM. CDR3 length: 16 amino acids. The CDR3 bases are TGTGCCAGCAGTTTTGGGGGAGGGCCTGGGTACTACGAGCAGTACTTC. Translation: CASSFGGGPGYYEQYF.

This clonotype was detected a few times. CDR3 sequence: CASSLVGADTQYF. The CDR3 DNA follows: TGTGCCAGCAGCTTAGTCGGCGCAGATACGCAGTATTTT. The rearrangement uses TRBV11-3 and TRBJ2-3; no clear D. V was trimmed by 1 base and J by 4 bases, leaving 6 bases between them. The length of the CDR3 is 13 residues. Germline V gene data show CDR1 as SGHNT and CDR2 as YENEEA.

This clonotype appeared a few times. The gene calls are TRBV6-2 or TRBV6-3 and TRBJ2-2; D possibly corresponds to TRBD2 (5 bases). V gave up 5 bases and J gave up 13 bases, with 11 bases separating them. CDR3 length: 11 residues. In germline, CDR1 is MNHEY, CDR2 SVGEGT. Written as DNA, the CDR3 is TGTGCCAGCAGTGGACTCGCAAGGCTGTTTTTT. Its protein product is CASSGLARLFF.

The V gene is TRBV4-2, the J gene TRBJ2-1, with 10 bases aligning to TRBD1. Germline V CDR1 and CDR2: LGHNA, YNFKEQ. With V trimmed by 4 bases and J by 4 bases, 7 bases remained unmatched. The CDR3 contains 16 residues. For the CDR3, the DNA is TGTGCCAGCAGCCGTGGGACAGGGGAGGCATACAATGAGCAGTTCTTC. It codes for CASSRGTGEAYNEQFF.

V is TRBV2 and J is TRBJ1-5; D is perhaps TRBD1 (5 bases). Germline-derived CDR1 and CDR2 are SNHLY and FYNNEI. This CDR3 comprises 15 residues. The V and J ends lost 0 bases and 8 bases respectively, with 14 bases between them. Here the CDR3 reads CASSEAGQGRKPQHF. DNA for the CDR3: TGTGCCAGCAGTGAAGCCGGTCAGGGTCGCAAGCCCCAGCATTTT.

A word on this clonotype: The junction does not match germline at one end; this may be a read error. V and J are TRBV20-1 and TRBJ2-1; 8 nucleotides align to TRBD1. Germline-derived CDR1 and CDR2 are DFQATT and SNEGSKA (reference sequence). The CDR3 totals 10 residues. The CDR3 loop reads CSAAGQGRIF. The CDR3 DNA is TGCAGTGCTGCCGGACAGGGCCGAATCTTC.

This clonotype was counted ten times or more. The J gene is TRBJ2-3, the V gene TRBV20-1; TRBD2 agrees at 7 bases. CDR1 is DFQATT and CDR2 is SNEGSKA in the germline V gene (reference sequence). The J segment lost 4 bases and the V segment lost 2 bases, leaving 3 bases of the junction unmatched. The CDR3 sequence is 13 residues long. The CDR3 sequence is CSARRLAADTQYF. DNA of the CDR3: TGCAGTGCTAGAAGACTAGCTGCAGATACGCAGTATTTT.

The CDR3, as DNA: TGTGCCAGCAGCTTAGCGACTAGCTCGCCCTACGAGCAGTACTTC. Its protein is CASSLATSSPYEQYF. This chain uses TRBV7-2 with TRBJ2-7; 7 nucleotides line up with TRBD2. The CDR3 sequence is 15 residues long. Germline loops: CDR1 SGHTA, CDR2 FQGNSA. The V gene end was trimmed by 0 bases and the J gene end by 2 bases; junction bases not matched to a gene: 4.

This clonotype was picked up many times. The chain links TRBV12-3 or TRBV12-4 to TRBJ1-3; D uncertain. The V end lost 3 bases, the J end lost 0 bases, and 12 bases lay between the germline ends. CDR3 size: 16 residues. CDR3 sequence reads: CASSLVADLSGNTIYF. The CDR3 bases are TGTGCCAGCAGTTTGGTGGCAGACCTCTCTGGAAACACCATATATTTT.

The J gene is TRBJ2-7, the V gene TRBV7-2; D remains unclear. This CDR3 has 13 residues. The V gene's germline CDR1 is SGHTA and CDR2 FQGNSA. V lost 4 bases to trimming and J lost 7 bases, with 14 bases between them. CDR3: CASSSIPLSEQYF. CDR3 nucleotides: TGTGCCAGCAGCTCGATACCTCTAAGTGAGCAGTACTTC.

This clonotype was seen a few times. CDR3 DNA: TGCAGTGCTGGGAGTGGGGGGGGTGAAAAACTGTTTTTT. This encodes CSAGSGGGEKLFF. The chain is built from TRBV20-1 and TRBJ1-4; a weak D match, TRBD1 (5 bases). This CDR3 spans 13 amino acids. The germline V gene has CDR1 DFQATT and CDR2 SNEGSKA (reference sequence). Between the trimmed V and J ends, which lost 5 bases and 7 bases, there was a span of 14 bases.

CDR3 protein: CASSWGTGQGEQYF. The DNA of the CDR3 is TGTGCCAGCAGTTGGGGGACAGGGCAAGGCGAGCAGTACTTC. The chain carries TRBV2 and TRBJ2-7, with 9 bases identical to TRBD1. The CDR3 length is 14 residues. Germline V gives CDR1 SNHLY, CDR2 FYNNEI. The V segment lost 5 bases and the J segment 6 bases; nucleotides outside the gene matches: 8.

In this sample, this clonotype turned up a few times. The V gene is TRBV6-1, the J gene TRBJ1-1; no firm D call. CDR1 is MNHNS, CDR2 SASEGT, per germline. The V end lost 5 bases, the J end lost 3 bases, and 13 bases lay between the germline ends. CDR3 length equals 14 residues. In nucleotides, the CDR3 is TGTGCCAGCAGTCCCGGCGTTTACCACACTGAAGCTTTCTTT. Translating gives CASSPGVYHTEAFF.

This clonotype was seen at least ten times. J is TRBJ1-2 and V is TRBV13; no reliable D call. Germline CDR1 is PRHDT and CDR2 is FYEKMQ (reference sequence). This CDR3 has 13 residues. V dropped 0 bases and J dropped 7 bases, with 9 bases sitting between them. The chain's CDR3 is CASSLGTLGGYTF. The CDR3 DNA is TGTGCCAGCAGCTTAGGTACGTTAGGTGGCTACACCTTC.

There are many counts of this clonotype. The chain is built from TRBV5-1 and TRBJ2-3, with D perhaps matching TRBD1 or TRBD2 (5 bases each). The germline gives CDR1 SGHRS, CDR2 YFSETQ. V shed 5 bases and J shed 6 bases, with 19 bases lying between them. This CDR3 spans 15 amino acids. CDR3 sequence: CASRPGTTLEDTQYF. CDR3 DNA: TGCGCCAGCAGGCCCGGGACCACCCTCGAGGATACGCAGTATTTT.

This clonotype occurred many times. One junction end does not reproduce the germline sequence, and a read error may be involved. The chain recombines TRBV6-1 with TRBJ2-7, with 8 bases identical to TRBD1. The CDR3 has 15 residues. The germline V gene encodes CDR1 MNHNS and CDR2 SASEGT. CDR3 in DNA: TGTGCCAGCACTGAAGACAGGGGAAGCTCCTACGAGCAGTACTTC. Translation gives CASTEDRGSSYEQYF.

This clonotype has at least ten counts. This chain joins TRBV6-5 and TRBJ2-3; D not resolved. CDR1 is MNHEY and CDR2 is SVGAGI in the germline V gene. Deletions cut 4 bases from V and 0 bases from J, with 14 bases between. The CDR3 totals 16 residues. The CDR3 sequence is CASSSPRTISTDTQYF. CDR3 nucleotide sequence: TGTGCCAGCAGTTCCCCGAGAACCATTAGCACAGATACGCAGTATTTT.